These 19 T cell receptor beta chains share one sample of origin, sequenced in a study of sequential checkpoint blockade in melanoma. As to treatment: randomized to nivolumab then ipilimumab (arm A) or the reverse (arm B). Repertoires were generated with immunoSEQ multiplex PCR, while TCRdb's copy carries only in-frame clones and drops some. The sample lists under 25,000 clones, about four fifths occurring once. This material consisted of CD8+ T cells sorted from blood (inferred from file names), taken from a patient given nivolumab and ipilimumab in sequence. All receptors come from a human donor with melanoma.

The J gene is TRBJ1-5, the V gene TRBV2; no clear D. CDR3 length equals 15 residues. The germline CDR1 and CDR2 sequences are SNHLY and FYNNEI. V lost 6 bases and J lost 0, with 12 bases in between. The CDR3 DNA reads TGTGCCAGCAGCGTCCGACTTAATAGCAATCAGCCCCAGCATTTT. Its translation is CASSVRLNSNQPQHF.

This clone is medium-sized in the sample. V gene TRBV27 combines with J gene TRBJ1-2; D ambiguous. This CDR3 spans 14 amino acids. The V gene's germline CDR1 is MNHEY and CDR2 SMNVEV (reference sequence). The V end was cut by 0 bases, the J end by 0 bases, with 5 bases between. CDR3 bases: TGTGCCAGCAGTTTATCCCCTCCTAACTATGGCTACACCTTC. Translating gives CASSLSPPNYGYTF.

Details on this clone: Other DNA sequences in the same sample also yield this CDR3. The chain is built from TRBV4-1 and TRBJ2-2; perhaps TRBD2 as D (6 bases). The CDR3 has 16 residues. Germline loops: CDR1 MGHRA, CDR2 YSYEKL. V lost 0 bases and J 4 bases, leaving 12 bases between the germline ends. The CDR3 DNA reads TGCGCCAGCAGCCAAGAACTAGCATGGGGCACCGGGGAGCTGTTTTTT. Its protein product is CASSQELAWGTGELFF.

This clone is a singleton in its sample. The genes are TRBV15 and TRBJ1-1; D not certain. V shed 1 base and J shed 5 bases, with 2 bases lying between them. This CDR3 spans 11 amino acids. Germline V CDR1 and CDR2: LNHNV, YYDKDF (reference sequence). The CDR3 is CATSRVTEAFF. The CDR3 DNA sequence: TGTGCCACCAGCAGAGTAACTGAAGCTTTCTTT.

The J gene is TRBJ2-7, the V gene TRBV6-1; possible D gene TRBD1, 5 bases. From germline, CDR1 is MNHNS and CDR2 SASEGT. This CDR3 contains 13 residues. V was trimmed by 2 bases and J by 2 bases, leaving 7 bases between them. CDR3 bases: TGTGCCAGCAGTGAAAGGACAACCTACGAGCAGTACTTC. Its protein is CASSERTTYEQYF.

V gene TRBV28 combines with J gene TRBJ1-6; perhaps TRBD1 as D (5 bases). Per germline, CDR1 MDHEN and CDR2 SYDVKM. V was clipped by 7 bases and J by 9 bases, with 22 bases between them. This CDR3 is 16 amino acids long. The DNA for the CDR3 is TGTGCCAGCACCGAACCCACGGAGGGGACGGGTTCACCCCTCCACTTT. Translating gives CASTEPTEGTGSPLHF.

The J gene is TRBJ2-7, the V gene TRBV11-2; TRBD1 aligns across 9 bases. The V segment lost 5 bases and the J segment 4 bases; nucleotides outside the gene matches: 6. Germline loops: CDR1 SGHAT, CDR2 FQNNGV. The length of the CDR3 is 14 residues. Here the CDR3 DNA reads TGTGCCAGCAGCAGCCGGGACAGGGCTTACGAGCAGTACTTC. Amino acid sequence: CASSSRDRAYEQYF.

This clone was found a few times. The chain carries TRBV7-9 and TRBJ2-7, with TRBD2 identical over 8 bases. This CDR3 comprises 13 residues. Germline V gene lookup returns CDR1 SEHNR and CDR2 FQNEAQ (reference sequence). CDR3 loop: CAVRGASSYEQYF. Written as DNA, the CDR3 is TGTGCTGTGCGGGGGGCCAGCTCCTACGAGCAGTACTTC. Full variable domain (remainder filled in from reference TRBV7-9 and TRBJ2-7): DTGVSQNPRHKITKRGQNVTFRCDPISEHNRLYWYRQTLGQGPEFLTYFQNEAQLEKSRLLSDRFSAERPKGSFSTLEIQRTEQGDSAMYLCAVRGASSYEQYFGPGTRLTVT.

J is TRBJ1-1 and V is TRBV10-2; weak D call: TRBD1 (5 bases). The CDR3 runs 12 residues. V was clipped by 10 bases and J by 6 bases, with 15 bases between them. From germline, CDR1 is WSHSY and CDR2 SAAADI. As DNA, the CDR3 is TGCGCCACCCTCACAGGTCTCGCTGAAGCTTTCTTT. It codes for CATLTGLAEAFF.

The chain links TRBV28 to TRBJ2-7; 7 bases align to TRBD1. Unmatched junction bases numbered 13, after V lost 5 bases and J lost 0 bases. The germline CDR1 and CDR2 sequences are MDHEN and SYDVKM. The CDR3 runs 17 residues. This chain's CDR3 is CASSTPADGTASYEQYF. The CDR3 coding sequence is TGTGCCAGCAGTACACCCGCGGACGGGACAGCCTCCTACGAGCAGTACTTC.

The chain employs TRBV5-1 and TRBJ2-1, with D hard to call. The V gene's germline CDR1 is SGHRS and CDR2 YFSETQ. Trimming removed 0 bases from V and 8 bases from J, with 18 bases in between. This CDR3 has 16 residues. Here the CDR3 DNA reads TGCGCCAGCAGCTTGGAAGGTCCCCCCGGGTACGATGAGCAGTTCTTC. Translated: CASSLEGPPGYDEQFF. The variable domain in full, with the rest retrieved from reference TRBV5-1 and TRBJ2-1, is KAGVTQTPRYLIKTRGQQVTLSCSPISGHRSVSWYQQTPGQGLQFLFEYFSETQRNKGNFPGRFSGRQFSNSRSEMNVSTLELGDSALYLCASSLEGPPGYDEQFFGPGTRLTVL.

The chain couples TRBV6-6 to TRBJ1-2; D possibly corresponds to TRBD1 (5 bases). The V gene's germline CDR1 is MNHNY and CDR2 SVGAGI (reference sequence). Trimming removed 2 bases at V and 2 bases at J, with 6 bases between. The CDR3 extends over 13 amino acids. The CDR3 loop is CASSYAGNYGYTF. CDR3 sequence (DNA): TGTGCCAGCAGTTACGCAGGGAACTATGGCTACACCTTC.

This clone was counted once. The J gene is TRBJ2-7, the V gene TRBV5-6, with D possibly TRBD1 on 5 matching bases. V shed 4 bases and J shed 3 bases, with 14 bases lying between them. CDR1 and CDR2 (germline): SGHDT, YYEEEE. CDR3 length equals 14 residues. The CDR3 DNA is TGTGCCAGCAGCAAGTATGACAGTATCTACGAGCAGTACTTC. Translated: CASSKYDSIYEQYF.

Only a few counts were recorded for this clone. This chain uses TRBV15 with TRBJ2-7; perhaps TRBD1 as D (6 bases). Trimming removed 1 base from V and 8 bases from J, with 12 bases in between. The CDR3 has 13 amino acids. Germline loops: CDR1 LNHNV, CDR2 YYDKDF (reference sequence). This CDR3 reads CATSRGGPTKQYF. In DNA form, the CDR3 reads TGTGCCACCAGCAGAGGGGGGCCTACGAAGCAGTACTTC.

In this sample, this clone turned up a few times. The rearrangement joins TRBV5-6 to TRBJ2-7, with 9 bases fitting TRBD2. The CDR3 contains 14 residues. Germline V gives CDR1 SGHDT, CDR2 YYEEEE. V was clipped by 0 bases and J by 3 bases; unmatched bases: 1. The CDR3 here is CASSLGGRDYEQYF. In DNA, the CDR3 is TGTGCCAGCAGCTTGGGCGGGAGGGACTACGAGCAGTACTTC.

CDR3 residues: CASRGQPHSNQPQHF. The CDR3 DNA reads TGTGCCAGCAGAGGACAGCCACATAGCAATCAGCCCCAGCATTTT. The chain links TRBV6-1 to TRBJ1-5; possible D gene TRBD1, 6 bases. This CDR3 contains 15 residues. Looked up from germline, CDR1 is MNHNS and CDR2 is SASEGT. Trimming shortened V by 6 bases and J by 0 bases, and 12 bases separated the two germline ends.

The chain carries TRBV28 and TRBJ2-7; D possibly corresponds to TRBD1 (7 bases). Per germline, CDR1 MDHEN and CDR2 SYDVKM. This CDR3 contains 14 residues. Trimming pared 3 bases from V and 7 bases from J, leaving 16 bases between. The CDR3 DNA reads TGTGCCAGCAGTTTTTCCGCCCCAGGGGGGGAGCAGTACTTC. It yields the protein CASSFSAPGGEQYF.

This clone occurred once. This chain links TRBV19 with TRBJ1-1; D unclear. V was pared by 2 bases and J by 1 base, with 14 bases between. The CDR3 is 16 amino acids. Germline loops: CDR1 LNHDA, CDR2 SQIVND (reference sequence). The CDR3: CASSIRRETKNTEAFF. CDR3 DNA sequence: TGTGCCAGTAGTATACGACGGGAGACTAAGAACACTGAAGCTTTCTTT.

This chain links TRBV28 with TRBJ1-5; no definite D call. This CDR3 has 12 amino acids. Germline CDR1 and CDR2: MDHEN and SYDVKM. V was clipped by 5 bases and J by 4 bases, with 6 bases between them. The CDR3 sequence is CASSILNQPQHF. In nucleotides, the CDR3 is TGTGCCAGCAGTATACTGAATCAGCCCCAGCATTTT.